This T cell receptor beta chain was sequenced for a study of vaccination and CD4 T cells after COVID-19 (dated by TCRdb to between 2021 and 2024). Broadly, across the study: Every convalescent patient had a positive nasal swab PCR test for SARS-CoV-2, with mild disease in nine patients and severe disease in one. In the convalescent cohort there were six males and four females, among whom were two Hispanic individuals, seven Caucasians, two Asians and one multiracial person. Participants got two doses of the Pfizer-BioNTech BNT162b2 vaccine (n=8) or two doses of the Moderna mRNA-1273 vaccine (n=2). Post-COVID blood samples from convalescent patients were collected a median of approximately 93 days after diagnosis, with a range of roughly 30 to 161 days. Post-vaccine blood samples were taken a median of approximately 76 days after the second vaccine dose, with a range of 14 to 241 days. The cultures were stimulated with overlapping spike peptide pools from SARS-CoV-2 and from the common cold coronaviruses HCoV-NL63, HCoV-OC43 and HCoV-229E. Control cultures received a CEFX viral epitope pool as the positive control, an HIV-1 Nef peptide pool as the negative control, or no peptide. In approximately eleven COVID-19 convalescent patients and a handful of infection-naive healthy vaccine recipients, the spike-specific CD4+ TCR repertoire before mRNA vaccination was compared with the repertoire after mRNA vaccination. The research as a whole found: Nearly all vaccine-specific clones in convalescent patients (304 of 307) were mono-reactive for SARS-CoV-2 spike rather than cross-reactive with common cold coronaviruses. The median number of SARS-CoV-2-reactive clonotypes rose from fewer than 25 after infection to roughly 38 after vaccination, but the change was not significant. Only a relatively small number of convalescent patients were included in the study, and early timepoints following natural infection were not analyzed. Among the post-vaccine SARS-CoV-2-reactive clones in convalescent patients, a median about 89% showed up only after vaccination, which suggests vaccine-specific priming.

Interpreted using the paper, the treatment or condition label stands for: 10-day PBMC culture with coronavirus spike peptide pools or control peptides (ViraFEST assay). The ViraFEST assay was used in the study, in which antigen-specific T cells were expanded with peptide pools and expanded clonotypes were subsequently identified by TCR sequencing. The convalescent patients' positive SARS-CoV-2 PCR tests were from March to December 2020, which was before the Alpha, Beta and Delta variants emerged in the United States. Each well held fewer than 2.5 million PBMCs cultured with approximately 9.2 ug/ml peptide pools in IMDM containing around 5% human AB serum and 10 IU/ml IL-2. Half of the culture medium was replaced with fresh IL-2-containing medium on days 3 and 7. After 10 to 11 days of culture, CD4+ T cells were isolated by negative selection using the EasySep CD4+ T cell isolation kit. Ficoll-Paque Plus gradient centrifugation was used to isolate PBMCs from whole blood, and the isolated PBMCs were then either used fresh or cryopreserved at -140C. Triplicate wells were generally used for each culture condition.

Receptor libraries were prepared by PCR. DNA from cultured CD4+ T cells was subjected to TCR sequencing with the Oncomine TCR Beta short-read assay at the Johns Hopkins FTIC core. Genomic DNA was extracted from the cultured CD4+ T cells with the QIAamp micro DNA kit. Oncomine TCR Beta libraries from cultured CD4+ T cells were pooled with unique dual indexes and sequenced on an Illumina iSeq 100. In the source study's methods: Non-productive sequences were removed, and CDR3s that did not start with C, did not end with F or W, or were shorter than 7 amino acids were discarded. Antigen-specific clonotypes were identified with the MANAFEST web application by comparing peptide-stimulated wells with reference and other culture wells. Positive clones required FDR below 0.05, an odds ratio above 5, and productive frequency above 0.1% in at least two of three replicate wells. Clonotypes that were significantly expanded in both SARS-CoV-2 spike wells and at least one common cold coronavirus spike condition were defined as cross-reactive. Similarity between CDR3 sequences was evaluated in R version 3.6.1 using Levenshtein distances (stringdist) and unrooted phylogenetic trees (ape). In TCRdb, the public reads were trimmed at Q25 with fastp and aligned with MiXCR, with productive beta chains retained. Records with the same CDR3 protein are collapsed into one entry carrying the most frequent genes and DNA. Here the V and J calls rest on TCRdb's processing, not on the authors' analysis. In this sample the table shows under 15,000 distinct CDR3 sequences, around a third of which occur a single time. The ten most abundant clones make up around 19% of the sample.

V has 5 bases trimmed and J has 5 bases trimmed; junction bases matching no gene number 11. The germline V gene (reference sequence) gives CDR1 as MNHEY and CDR2 as SMNVEV. The CDR3 sequence holds 16 residues, the cysteine and phenylalanine included. Of all the DNA, just the CDR3 is kept, 48 bases in frame from base 1. As for this clonotype: The antigen this receptor binds is unknown. Per-nucleotide qualities are absent, and no much larger clonotype sits a single base away.

The receptor's source is a human donor with COVID-19. Rearrangement joined TRBV27 to TRBJ1-5; 8 nucleotides in the junction match TRBD1. What was sequenced was cultured CD4+ T cells from blood. The DNA reads as follows: TGTGCCAGCAGTCCCACCCGGACAGGGCCCCATCAGCCCCAGCATTTT. Its protein is CASSPTRTGPHQPQHF.